This T cell receptor (beta chain) was observed in a study of CD8 T cells in ankylosing spondylitis. This clonotype was recorded only once. Its antigen is currently unknown. A read error may be the cause here, since a much bigger clone is one base away. General study findings and limits: Matched synovial fluid from ankylosing spondylitis patients was reported to be enriched for disease-linked clones. Apparently characteristic of ankylosing spondylitis blood was a TCR beta motif (fewer than 10 highly homologous variants). Disease-linked clones, CD8+, were relatively rare in peripheral blood.

For TCR beta, libraries came from quantitative 5'-RACE with molecular barcodes. TCRdb re-analysed the 5' RACE reads in MiXCR, keeping a single row per CDR3 protein. Here the sample spans around 130,000 distinct CDR3 sequences, roughly 13% being singletons. Source material: blood, either unsorted or a sorted T cell fraction (not recorded which). This receptor was taken from a female donor with ankylosing spondylitis or in good health (not recorded which).

In DNA, the CDR3 is TGTGCCAGCAGCTCTGGACTAGCTAACCAAGAGACCCAGTACTTC. Translating it yields CASSSGLANQETQYF. The chain recombines TRBV7-2 with TRBJ2-5; TRBD2 matches 8 bases. CDR1 is SGHTA and CDR2 is FQGNSA in the germline V gene. The trim removed 4 bases at V and 0 bases at J, leaving 4 bases unmatched. The CDR3 totals 15 residues.